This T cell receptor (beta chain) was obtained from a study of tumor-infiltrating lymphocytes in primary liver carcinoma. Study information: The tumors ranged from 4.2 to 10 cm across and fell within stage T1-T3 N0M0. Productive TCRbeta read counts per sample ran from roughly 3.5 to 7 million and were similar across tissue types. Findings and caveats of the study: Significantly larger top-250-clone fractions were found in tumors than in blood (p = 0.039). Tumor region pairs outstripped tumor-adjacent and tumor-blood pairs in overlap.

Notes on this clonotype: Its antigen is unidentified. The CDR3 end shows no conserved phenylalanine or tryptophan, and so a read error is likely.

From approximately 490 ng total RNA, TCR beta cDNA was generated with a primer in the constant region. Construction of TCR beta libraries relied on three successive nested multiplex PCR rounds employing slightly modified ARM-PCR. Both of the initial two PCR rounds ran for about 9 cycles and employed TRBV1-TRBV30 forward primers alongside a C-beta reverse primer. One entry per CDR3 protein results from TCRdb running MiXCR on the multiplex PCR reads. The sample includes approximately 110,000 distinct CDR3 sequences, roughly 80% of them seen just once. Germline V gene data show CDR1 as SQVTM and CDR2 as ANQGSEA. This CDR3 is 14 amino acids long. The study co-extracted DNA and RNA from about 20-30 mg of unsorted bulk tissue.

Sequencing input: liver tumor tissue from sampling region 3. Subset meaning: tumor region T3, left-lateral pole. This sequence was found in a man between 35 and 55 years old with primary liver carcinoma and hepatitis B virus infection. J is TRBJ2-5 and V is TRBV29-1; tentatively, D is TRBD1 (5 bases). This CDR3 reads CSVGDVGQGENQYI. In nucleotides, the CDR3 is TGCAGCGTTGGAGATGTCGGACAAGGAGAGAACCAGTACATC.